The 32 T cell receptor beta chains below were found in one sample sequenced in a study of cytomegalovirus exposure and HLA in healthy donors. The repertoire was sequenced with immunoSEQ multiplex PCR; TCRdb's copy has only in-frame clones and lacks some. The sample lists roughly 250,000 clones; around 91% were seen once. The specimen sequenced was PBMCs. These receptors were taken from a woman younger than 35 in good health and CMV-seronegative.

This chain joins TRBV21-1 and TRBJ2-2; TRBD1, as called in the table, went unchecked against the DNA. TRBV21-1 is a pseudogene. The CDR3 is 12 amino acids. DNA for the CDR3: TGTGCCTATCACAGGGGGCAAGGGGAGCTGTTTTTT. Protein product: CAYHRGQGELFF.

This clone has only one observation. The chain joins TRBV5-1 to TRBJ1-1, with D perhaps TRBD1 (6 bases). Deletions cut 1 base from V and 0 bases from J, with 13 bases between. This CDR3 comprises 16 residues. Germline assignment: CDR1 SGHRS and CDR2 YFSETQ. The CDR3 nucleotides read TGCGCCAGCAGCTTGTATGGACAGCTCATGAACACTGAAGCTTTCTTT. It codes for CASSLYGQLMNTEAFF.

In its sample, this clone was seen once. The rearrangement links TRBV5-8 to TRBJ2-6; 7 bases line up with TRBD1. CDR3 length: 17 residues. CDR1 and CDR2 from the germline V gene are SGHTS and YDEGEE. V gave up 3 bases and J gave up 8 bases; unmatched junction bases: 14. The DNA for the CDR3 is TGTGCCAGCAGCTCCCCCCTCAGGGGGAAGGAAACCAACGTCCTGACTTTC. Translating it yields CASSSPLRGKETNVLTF. The full variable domain, in which reference TRBV5-8 and TRBJ2-6 provide the parts outside the CDR3, is EAGVTQSPTHLIKTRGQQATLRCSPISGHTSVYWYQQALGLGLQFLLWYDEGEERNRGNFPPRFSGRQFPNYSSELNVNALELEDSALYLCASSSPLRGKETNVLTFGAGSRLTVL.

This chain connects TRBV7-8 to TRBJ2-7; 7 bases match TRBD2. The J segment lost 3 bases and the V segment lost 5 bases, leaving 7 bases of the junction unmatched. The CDR3 runs to 14 residues. Germline lookup yields CDR1 SGHVS and CDR2 FQNEAQ. CDR3 in amino acids: CASSALARIYEQYV. In nucleotides, the CDR3 is TGTGCCAGCAGCGCACTAGCGCGGATCTACGAGCAGTACGTC.

The chain joins TRBV7-8 to TRBJ2-2; 10 nucleotides match TRBD2. The junction had 5 bases not matched to a gene; V was cut back by 6 bases and J by 7 bases. This CDR3 has 14 amino acids. Germline assignment: CDR1 SGHVS and CDR2 FQNEAQ. The CDR3 bases are TGTGCCAGCAGTCCTCAGCGGGGGGGCGGGGAGCTGTTTTTT. Protein product: CASSPQRGGGELFF.

This chain's CDR3 is CASSPQTGEGTEAFF. CDR3 DNA sequence: TGTGCCAGCAGCCCGCAGACAGGGGAAGGGACTGAAGCTTTCTTT. This chain uses TRBV7-9 with TRBJ1-1; 8 positions agree with TRBD1. Unmatched junction bases numbered 10, after V lost 5 bases and J lost 5 bases. CDR3 length: 15 amino acids. Germline V gene sequence: CDR1 SEHNR, CDR2 FQNEAQ (reference sequence).

The V call is TRBV18, the J call TRBJ2-5, with 9 bases lining up with TRBD1. The CDR3 totals 15 residues. Unmatched junction bases numbered 8, after V lost 4 bases and J lost 5 bases. Germline V gene data show CDR1 as KGHSH and CDR2 as LQKENI. The CDR3 sequence is CASSLRTGVGETQYF. DNA of the CDR3: TGTGCCAGCTCACTACGGACAGGGGTGGGGGAGACCCAGTACTTC.

V gene TRBV6-1 combines with J gene TRBJ1-1, with D uncertain. CDR3 size: 13 residues. The V end was cut by 7 bases, the J end by 1 base, with 10 bases between. Germline CDR1 reads MNHNS; CDR2 reads SASEGT. In nucleotides, the CDR3 is TGTGCCAGCATTGTGAGGGCGAACACTGAAGCTTTCTTT. Amino acid sequence: CASIVRANTEAFF.

This clone came up a few times. The genes are TRBV6-5 and TRBJ1-6; TRBD1 might be the D (6 bases). This CDR3 spans 15 amino acids. Per germline, CDR1 MNHEY and CDR2 SVGAGI. Trimming removed 2 bases from V and 6 bases from J, with 11 bases in between. CDR3 protein: CASSYDRTFNSPLHF. CDR3 DNA: TGTGCCAGCAGTTACGACAGGACTTTTAATTCACCCCTCCACTTT.

As for this clone: This CDR3 is also generated by other DNA sequences in the sample. The chain carries TRBV5-1 and TRBJ1-1; 11 positions match TRBD1. Germline values: CDR1 SGHRS, CDR2 YFSETQ. This CDR3 has 13 residues. With 8 bases clipped from V and 5 bases from J, the junction kept 5 bases outside the gene matches. CDR3 in DNA: TGCGCCAGTGGACAGGGGGCCGGGACTGAAGCTTTCTTT. It is translated as CASGQGAGTEAFF.

J is TRBJ2-3 and V is TRBV2, with 11 bases identical to TRBD2. The CDR3 is 15 residues long. V lost 3 bases and J lost 4; bases outside the gene matches: 3. The V gene's germline CDR1 is SNHLY and CDR2 FYNNEI. The CDR3: CASSEASGGSDTQYF. Here the CDR3 DNA reads TGTGCCAGCAGTGAGGCTAGCGGGGGGTCAGATACGCAGTATTTT.

This chain uses TRBV4-1 with TRBJ2-3; TRBD1 might be the D (6 bases). This CDR3 has 15 amino acids. V lost 2 bases and J 1 base, leaving 10 bases between the germline ends. Germline CDR1 reads MGHRA; CDR2 reads YSYEKL. For the CDR3, the DNA is TGCGCCAGCAGCCAATGGGCAGGGGGCACAGATACGCAGTATTTT. It yields the protein CASSQWAGGTDTQYF.

A single count supports this clone. The rearrangement links TRBV10-2 to TRBJ2-2; D is undetermined. This CDR3 has 16 amino acids. Looked up from germline, CDR1 is WSHSY and CDR2 is SAAADI. V was shortened by 3 bases and J by 8 bases, with 19 bases between the two germline ends. The CDR3 nucleotides read TGCGCCAGCAGTGATTACCAGGATCAACGACCAGGGGAGCTGTTTTTT. This codes for CASSDYQDQRPGELFF.

This chain uses TRBV7-9 with TRBJ1-2; 9 positions agree with TRBD1. Trimming removed 5 bases from V and 8 bases from J; junction bases left unmatched: 12. Per the germline V gene, CDR1 is SEHNR and CDR2 is FQNEAQ (reference sequence). This CDR3 spans 15 amino acids. The DNA of the CDR3 is TGTGCCAGCAGCCATCCCGGGACAGGGACATCCGGCTACACCTTC. Protein: CASSHPGTGTSGYTF.

The V call is TRBV2, the J call TRBJ2-1; D gene uncertain. V lost 7 bases and J lost 1, with 11 bases in between. Germline V CDR1 and CDR2: SNHLY, FYNNEI. The CDR3 covers 14 residues. The CDR3, as DNA: TGTGCCAGCACAGTTGGTCTTTCCTACAATGAGCAGTTCTTC. Protein sequence: CASTVGLSYNEQFF.

The chain couples TRBV4-3 to TRBJ2-5; D gene unclear. The germline CDR1 and CDR2 sequences are LGHNA and YSLEER. The ends were cut back, 7 bases at V and 10 bases at J, with 13 bases in the middle. This CDR3 contains 11 residues. The CDR3: CASIRRCDQYF. For the CDR3, the DNA is TGCGCCAGCATCCGCCGCTGCGACCAGTACTTC.

V is TRBV2 and J is TRBJ1-4; 9 bases line up with TRBD1. CDR3 length: 14 residues. The germline CDR1 and CDR2 sequences are SNHLY and FYNNEI. Trimming took 7 bases from V and 6 from J; bases not matched to a gene: 6. The CDR3 spells CASTRDRVDEKLFF. In DNA form, the CDR3 reads TGTGCCAGCACCCGGGACAGGGTTGATGAAAAACTGTTTTTT.

The chain recombines TRBV5-3 with TRBJ2-1; D ambiguous. TRBV5-3 is an ORF, and what it does is uncertain. The CDR3 spans 14 residues. Trimming left V 2 bases short and J 1 base short, with 7 bases between. The CDR3 sequence is CARSFGPSYNEQFF. CDR3 DNA sequence: TGTGCCAGAAGCTTTGGGCCGTCCTACAATGAGCAGTTCTTC.

This chain connects TRBV15 to TRBJ2-3; TRBD1 agrees at 12 bases. The length of the CDR3 is 18 residues. Germline-derived CDR1 and CDR2 are LNHNV and YYDKDF (reference sequence). Losses at the gene ends were 0 bases for V and 2 bases for J; bases not matched to a gene: 6. As DNA, the CDR3 is TGTGCCACCAGCAGAGATAGTGGGACAGGGGGCCTCACAGATACGCAGTATTTT. The encoded protein is CATSRDSGTGGLTDTQYF.

This sequence joins TRBV9 and TRBJ2-1; 9 nucleotides match TRBD2. After removal of 3 bases from V and 4 bases from J, the junction contained 5 bases not matched to a gene. CDR1 and CDR2 from the germline V gene are SGDLS and YYNGEE. The CDR3 spans 15 residues. Written as DNA, the CDR3 is TGTGCCAGCAGCGGAACTAGCGGGCCTTACAATGAGCAGTTCTTC. Translating it yields CASSGTSGPYNEQFF. Full variable domain (outside the CDR3, taken from reference TRBV9 and TRBJ2-1): DSGVTQTPKHLITATGQRVTLRCSPRSGDLSVYWYQQSLDQGLQFLIQYYNGEERAKGNILERFSAQQFPDLHSELNLSSLELGDSALYFCASSGTSGPYNEQFFGPGTRLTVL.

The rearrangement joins TRBV4-1 to TRBJ1-5, with D perhaps TRBD1 (5 bases). The CDR3 loop spans 14 amino acids. The V end lost 2 bases, the J end lost 3 bases, and 8 bases lay between the germline ends. Looked up from germline, CDR1 is MGHRA and CDR2 is YSYEKL. The chain's CDR3 is CASSQKTDNQPQHF. The CDR3 DNA reads TGCGCCAGCAGCCAAAAGACAGACAATCAGCCCCAGCATTTT.

The chain carries TRBV11-2 and TRBJ2-7; 9 bases are shared with TRBD2. V dropped 5 bases and J dropped 6; count of bases not matched to a gene: 11. Germline loops: CDR1 SGHAT, CDR2 FQNNGV. This CDR3 region has 15 residues. CDR3: CASSITSGLNGEQYF. Here the CDR3 DNA reads TGTGCCAGCAGCATTACTAGCGGGCTGAATGGCGAGCAGTACTTC.

The V and J genes are TRBV7-9 and TRBJ2-7; D is unresolved. The CDR3 totals 11 residues. Germline assignment: CDR1 SEHNR and CDR2 FQNEAQ (reference sequence). Trimming cost V 5 bases and J 3 bases, with 5 bases left between them. The CDR3 DNA reads as TGTGCCAGCAGCCTTAACTACGAGCAGTACTTC. It yields the protein CASSLNYEQYF.

This clone was observed a single time. Other DNA sequences within the sample encode an identical CDR3. J is TRBJ2-5 and V is TRBV7-8; 8 nucleotides match TRBD2. After removal of 1 base from V and 2 bases from J, the junction contained 6 bases not matched to a gene. There are 16 residues in the CDR3. Germline V lookup: CDR1 SGHVS, CDR2 FQNEAQ. Here the CDR3 reads CASSLGLAGRQETQYF. CDR3 coding DNA: TGTGCCAGCAGCTTAGGGCTAGCGGGTCGTCAAGAGACCCAGTACTTC.

The rearrangement links TRBV28 to TRBJ2-7; TRBD2 aligns across 11 bases. Germline CDR1 is MDHEN and CDR2 is SYDVKM. Trimming took 11 bases from V and 0 from J; bases not matched to a gene: 3. This CDR3 has 13 residues. The CDR3 protein is CALSGGDSYEQYF. CDR3 coding DNA: TGTGCCCTTAGCGGGGGGGACTCCTACGAGCAGTACTTC.

The chain uses TRBV28 and TRBJ2-7; TRBD1 agrees at 10 bases. V shed 6 bases and J 5 bases; nucleotides not matched to a gene: 10. This CDR3 is built from 15 residues. CDR1 MDHEN and CDR2 SYDVKM come from the germline V gene. The CDR3 reads CASSSSPGQGNEQYV. In nucleotides, the CDR3 is TGTGCCAGCAGCTCCTCTCCGGGACAGGGGAACGAGCAGTACGTC.

The CDR3 bases are TGTGCCAGCAGCTCTCACACAGCCCGGGACAGGGGTCGGGAGCAGTTCTTC. It translates to CASSSHTARDRGREQFF. The chain is built from TRBV7-9 and TRBJ2-1; TRBD1 agrees at 10 bases. CDR3 length: 17 residues. Losses at the gene ends were 4 bases for V and 10 bases for J; bases not matched to a gene: 16. Germline V gene lookup returns CDR1 SEHNR and CDR2 FQNEAQ (reference sequence).

V gene TRBV15 combines with J gene TRBJ2-5; D may be TRBD1 (5 bases). This CDR3 spans 14 amino acids. The germline V and J ends were trimmed by 8 bases and 2 bases, with 15 bases remaining between them. Germline CDR1 is LNHNV and CDR2 is YYDKDF (reference sequence). CDR3 nucleotide sequence: TGTGCCACCGCCATCGGGCAGGGTCAAGAGACCCAGTACTTC. Translated, it gives CATAIGQGQETQYF.

This sequence joins TRBV11-2 and TRBJ2-5; TRBD2 aligns across 10 bases. Trimming took 5 bases from V and 4 from J; bases not matched to a gene: 7. CDR3 length: 15 amino acids. In germline, CDR1 is SGHAT, CDR2 FQNNGV. Written as DNA, the CDR3 is TGTGCCAGCAGCACCGGTGCTAGCGGGGGAGAGACCCAGTACTTC. This encodes CASSTGASGGETQYF.

This sequence joins TRBV27 and TRBJ1-4; 7 bases are shared with TRBD1. This CDR3 has 14 amino acids. Germline V gene sequence: CDR1 MNHEY, CDR2 SMNVEV (reference sequence). J gave up 8 bases and V 6 bases, and 9 bases lay outside the gene matches. CDR3 nucleotides: TGTGCCAGCAGAGGGCGACAGGGTCACGAAAAACTGTTTTTT. It encodes CASRGRQGHEKLFF.

This clone has only a few counts. At the DNA level, this CDR3 is encoded by other sequences in the same sample as well. V gene TRBV27 combines with J gene TRBJ1-2; the D is unclear. V shed 0 bases and J shed 8 bases, with 7 bases lying between them. Germline V gives CDR1 MNHEY, CDR2 SMNVEV (reference sequence). This CDR3 spans 12 amino acids. This chain's CDR3 is CASSLSGSGYTF. In DNA, the CDR3 is TGTGCCAGCAGTTTATCTGGCTCAGGCTACACCTTC.

The V and J genes are TRBV28 and TRBJ1-5, with TRBD1 matching over 8 bases. CDR1 and CDR2 from the germline V gene are MDHEN and SYDVKM. The V and J ends lost 6 bases and 0 bases, in that order; junction bases with no gene match: 7. The CDR3 spans 16 residues. The DNA of the CDR3 is TGTGCCAGCAGAAAGACAGGGGCCTCTAGCAATCAGCCCCAGCATTTT. This sequence encodes CASRKTGASSNQPQHF.